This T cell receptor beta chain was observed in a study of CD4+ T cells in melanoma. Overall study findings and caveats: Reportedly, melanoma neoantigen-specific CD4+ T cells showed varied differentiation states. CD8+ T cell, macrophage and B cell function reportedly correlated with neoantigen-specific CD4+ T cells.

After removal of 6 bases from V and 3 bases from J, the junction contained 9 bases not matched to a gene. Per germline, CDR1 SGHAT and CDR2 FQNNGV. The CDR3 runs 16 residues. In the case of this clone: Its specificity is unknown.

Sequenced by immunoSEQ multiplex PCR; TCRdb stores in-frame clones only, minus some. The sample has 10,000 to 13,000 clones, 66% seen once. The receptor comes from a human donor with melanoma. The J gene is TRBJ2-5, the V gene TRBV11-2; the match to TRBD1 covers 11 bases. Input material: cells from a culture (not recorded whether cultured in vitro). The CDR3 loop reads CASSSLRGQGEETQYF. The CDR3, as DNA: TGTGCCAGCAGTTCCCTTAGGGGACAGGGGGAAGAGACCCAGTACTTC.